This TCR beta chain derives from a study of control samples from healthy donors and cancer patients. Clones were sequenced by immunoSEQ multiplex PCR, and TCRdb holds only the in-frame ones, with some missing. The sample shows about 120,000 clones, approximately 88% of them seen only once. Trimming pared 4 bases from V and 1 base from J, leaving 8 bases between. The germline gives CDR1 MGHDK, CDR2 SYGVNS. The CDR3 consists of 14 residues. This receptor was obtained from a man between 40 and 49 years old in good health. Input material: blood. The V call is TRBV25-1, the J call TRBJ2-4; D may be TRBD1 (6 bases). DNA for the CDR3: TGTGCCAGCAGTGTACAGGGTGCCAAAAACATTCAGTACTTC. Its translation: CASSVQGAKNIQYF.